This TCR beta chain originates from a study of prognosis after radiotherapy for stage I lung cancer. General study results and limits: The authors did not determine whether the expanded TCR clones were tumor-specific.

CDR3 length: 14 amino acids. The ends lost 3 bases at V and 5 bases at J; junction bases unmatched: 2. The germline V gene has CDR1 SGHRS and CDR2 YFSETQ. At each of two time points, six milliliters of venous blood were taken. There are many counts of this clonotype. Antigen unknown. With two-round multiplex PCR, TCR beta CDR3 sequences were amplified from genomic DNA. Individual primers that were specific to each TRBV and TRBJ gene served in first-round PCR. TCRdb recomputed calls from the multiplex PCR reads with MiXCR, one row per CDR3 protein. Of roughly 38,000 distinct CDR3 sequences in the sample, roughly 24% were seen once.

The chain carries TRBV5-1 and TRBJ1-3; 10 bases agree with TRBD1. This receptor was taken from a donor at least 50 years old with non-small cell lung cancer. Sequencing was performed on PBMCs, taken before or after stereotactic body radiation therapy (not recorded which). In DNA, the CDR3 is TGCGCCAGCAGCTCGACAGGGGGCAGAAACACCATATATTTT. Its protein product is CASSSTGGRNTIYF. Filled out from reference TRBV5-1 and TRBJ1-3, the complete variable domain reads KAGVTQTPRYLIKTRGQQVTLSCSPISGHRSVSWYQQTPGQGLQFLFEYFSETQRNKGNFPGRFSGRQFSNSRSEMNVSTLELGDSALYLCASSSTGGRNTIYFGEGSWLTVV.